This T cell receptor beta chain was documented in a study of CD8+ T cells in alopecia areata. About the study: The protocol delivered tofacitinib for 6 to 18 months, then withdrew it for 6 months.

Treatment reported: oral pan-JAK inhibitor, 5-10 mg twice daily. Sorting from PBMCs produced CD4+ and CD8+ T cells. As the sequencing template, cDNA was produced by extracting RNA and reverse transcribing it. The repertoire was sequenced with immunoSEQ multiplex PCR; TCRdb's copy has only in-frame clones and lacks some. The sample lists about 180,000 clones, approximately 49% occurring once. This clone was seen a few times. In germline, CDR1 is SEHNR, CDR2 FQNEAQ (reference sequence). The CDR3 length is 12 residues. Trimming stripped 5 bases from V and 9 bases from J, with 11 bases between. The chain has TRBV7-9 and TRBJ2-1; D is perhaps TRBD1 (5 bases). This specimen consisted of CD8+ T cells sorted from blood, obtained between weeks 51 and 52, from a patient treated with tofacitinib. This clonotype was obtained from a human donor with alopecia areata. The CDR3 DNA reads TGTGCCAGCAGCCCCGAAGGGGTTGAGCAGTTCTTC. Translation gives CASSPEGVEQFF.